This section outlines one T cell receptor (beta chain) sequence together with its context. No antigen is known for it. The CDR3 consists of 17 residues. With 4 bases clipped from V and 3 bases from J, the junction kept 13 bases outside the gene matches. CDR1 SGDLS and CDR2 YYNGEE come from the germline V gene. Regarding treatment: about 20 received Ad26.COV2.S at low or high dose, single or two shots; roughly five received placebo; per-sample allocation not given. Samples were taken on day 63 after the first vaccine or placebo injection. TCRdb's table, derived via immunoSEQ multiplex PCR, lists solely in-frame clones and lacks some. The sample has 250,000 to 300,000 clones, approximately 87% seen once. The data belong to a study of Ad26.COV2.S vaccination and SARS-CoV-2 variants. Study in general: Ad26.COV2.S given intramuscularly, once or twice 56 days apart. Study results and limitations: Those who received the vaccine showed greater spike-specific TCR breadth than those given placebo. Vaccine recipients and placebo recipients showed similar non-spike TCR breadth.

The source of this sequence is a person aged 18-60 years who received the Ad26.COV2.S COVID-19 vaccine or a placebo. Sequenced material: peripheral blood, taken in a trial of Ad26.COV2.S vaccine versus placebo. The V gene is TRBV9, the J gene TRBJ2-1, with 7 nucleotides matching TRBD2. CDR3 sequence (DNA): TGTGCCAGCAGCCCGAGCTCGGGAGGCCCCTACTACAATGAGCAGTTCTTC. Encoded protein: CASSPSSGGPYYNEQFF.